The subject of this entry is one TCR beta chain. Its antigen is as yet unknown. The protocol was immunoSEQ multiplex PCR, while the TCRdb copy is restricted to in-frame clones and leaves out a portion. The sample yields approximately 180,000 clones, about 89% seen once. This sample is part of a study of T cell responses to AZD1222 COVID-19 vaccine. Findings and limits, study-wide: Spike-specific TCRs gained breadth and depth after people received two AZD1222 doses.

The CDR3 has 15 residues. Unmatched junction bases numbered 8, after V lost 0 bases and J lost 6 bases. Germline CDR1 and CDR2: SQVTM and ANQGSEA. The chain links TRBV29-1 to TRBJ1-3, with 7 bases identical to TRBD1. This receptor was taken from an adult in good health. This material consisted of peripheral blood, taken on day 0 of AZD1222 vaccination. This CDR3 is CSVEDGHRGLNTIYF. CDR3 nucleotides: TGCAGCGTTGAAGATGGTCACAGGGGACTAAACACCATATATTTT.